This T cell receptor (beta chain) was identified in a study of cytomegalovirus exposure and HLA in healthy donors. PCR involved 60 Vbeta and 13 Jbeta primers. Using immunoSEQ multiplex PCR, the repertoire was profiled, and TCRdb retains in-frame clones only, with some absent. This table holds 100,000 or so clones, 13% to 15% found once. The material sequenced was PBMCs. The receptor was derived from a female donor in good health and CMV-seronegative.

CDR3 residues: CASRRSGLGAFF. CDR3 nucleotide sequence: TGTGCCAGCCGCCGTTCGGGACTCGGAGCTTTCTTT. V usage is TRBV28 and J usage is TRBJ1-1, with a possible D match to TRBD1 (5 bases). This CDR3 is built from 12 residues. V lost 8 bases and J 10 bases, leaving 17 bases between the germline ends. Germline V lookup: CDR1 MDHEN, CDR2 SYDVKM. The complete variable domain, with remaining parts taken from reference TRBV28 and TRBJ1-1, reads DVKVTQSSRYLVKRTGEKVFLECVQDMDHENMFWYRQDPGLGLRLIYFSYDVKMKEKGDIPEGYSVSREKKERFSLILESASTNQTSMYLCASRRSGLGAFFGQGTRLTVV.